Below, 32 T cell receptor beta chains from the same sample are listed, as sequenced in a study of CD8 T cells in ankylosing spondylitis. Antigens of these TCRs are unknown. The study's findings and limits: Ankylosing spondylitis blood seemed to carry a telltale TCR beta motif made of fewer than ten highly homologous variants.

TCRdb redid the calling of the 5' RACE reads with MiXCR, one entry per CDR3 protein. The sample has 800,000 to 900,000 distinct CDR3 sequences; about 11% are singletons. The source material was blood, either unsorted or a sorted T cell fraction (not recorded which). Receptors originate from a male donor with ankylosing spondylitis.

This clonotype has more than one count but fewer than ten. J is TRBJ2-1 and V is TRBV12-5, with D unclear. Germline CDR1 reads LGHNT; CDR2 reads FRNRAP. The CDR3 consists of 13 residues. Trimming pared 6 bases from V and 6 bases from J, leaving 12 bases between. The chain's CDR3 is CASGLSGVNEQFF. In nucleotides, the CDR3 is TGTGCTAGTGGCCTTTCGGGTGTCAATGAGCAGTTCTTC.

This clonotype turned up a few times. The rearrangement uses TRBV20-1 and TRBJ1-6; 9 nucleotides line up with TRBD1. CDR1 is DFQATT and CDR2 is SNEGSKA in the germline V gene (reference sequence). V shed 6 bases, J shed 7 bases, and the junction held 10 bases outside the gene matches. This CDR3 contains 15 residues. In DNA form, the CDR3 reads TGCAGTGCGCATACAGGGGGCGTAGGAAATTCACCCCTCCACTTT. Protein sequence: CSAHTGGVGNSPLHF.

The table lists this clonotype with many counts. CDR3 coding DNA: TGTGCCAGCAGCTTTAGGGGGGTCGAAGAGACCCAGTACTTC. It codes for CASSFRGVEETQYF. This chain connects TRBV7-2 to TRBJ2-5, with D perhaps assigned TRBD1 or TRBD2 (6 bases each). The CDR3 runs 14 residues. Germline-derived CDR1 and CDR2 are SGHTA and FQGNSA. Trimming stripped 3 bases from V and 3 bases from J, with 11 bases between.

V is TRBV28 and J is TRBJ1-2; 9 nucleotides align to TRBD1. The germline V gene encodes CDR1 MDHEN and CDR2 SYDVKM. The V and J ends lost 6 bases and 4 bases, in that order; junction bases with no gene match: 6. This CDR3 is 14 amino acids long. The CDR3 DNA follows: TGTGCCAGCAGCTCGACAGGGGGGACCTATGGCTACACCTTC. This translates into CASSSTGGTYGYTF.

This clonotype showed up many times. This chain connects TRBV27 to TRBJ1-5, with 7 nucleotides matching TRBD1. Germline CDR1 is MNHEY and CDR2 is SMNVEV (reference sequence). Unmatched junction bases numbered 9, after V lost 5 bases and J lost 5 bases. The CDR3 runs to 15 residues. The DNA of the CDR3 is TGTGCCAGCAGTGGGGGGACAGCCACTCATCAGCCCCAGCATTTT. This translates into CASSGGTATHQPQHF.

In its sample, this clonotype was seen a few times. This chain links TRBV20-1 with TRBJ2-5; no firm D call. The length of the CDR3 is 11 residues. The ends were cut back, 7 bases at V and 9 bases at J, with 15 bases in the middle. CDR1 and CDR2 from the germline V gene are DFQATT and SNEGSKA (reference sequence). This CDR3 reads CSGHSASSQYF. The DNA for the CDR3 is TGCAGTGGACACTCGGCATCATCCCAGTACTTC.

V and J are TRBV4-3 and TRBJ2-7, with D unresolved. CDR1 is LGHNA and CDR2 is YSLEER in the germline V gene. The CDR3 spans 15 residues. Trimming pared 3 bases from V and 0 bases from J, leaving 12 bases between. CDR3 nucleotides: TGCGCCAGCAGCCAGAAAGCGATAAGCTCCTACGAGCAGTACTTC. Translation gives CASSQKAISSYEQYF.

The V gene is TRBV20-1, the J gene TRBJ2-1, with D possibly called TRBD1 or TRBD2 (5 bases each). This CDR3 is built from 15 residues. Deletions cut 4 bases from V and 1 base from J, with 14 bases between. CDR1 and CDR2 (germline): DFQATT, SNEGSKA (reference sequence). For the CDR3, the DNA is TGCAGTGCTAAGGGGATTGCGGGTTCCTACAATGAGCAGTTCTTC. Translating it yields CSAKGIAGSYNEQFF.

This clonotype was seen many times. The J gene is TRBJ1-5, the V gene TRBV7-9; D is possibly TRBD1 (5 bases). Trimming removed 1 base at V and 7 bases at J, with 17 bases between. Germline CDR1 reads SEHNR; CDR2 reads FQNEAQ (reference sequence). The CDR3 length is 16 residues. CDR3 DNA sequence: TGTGCCAGCAGCTTAGGGTCGGCAGGGACTCGACAGCCCCAGCATTTT. Its protein product is CASSLGSAGTRQPQHF.

V gene TRBV2 combines with J gene TRBJ2-5; 7 nucleotides align to TRBD2. The CDR3 spans 13 residues. CDR1 and CDR2 from the germline V gene are SNHLY and FYNNEI. With 7 bases clipped from V and 4 bases from J, the junction kept 6 bases outside the gene matches. DNA for the CDR3: TGTGCCAGCAAAGGACTAGATGCAGAGACCCAGTACTTC. Translation gives CASKGLDAETQYF.

This clonotype appeared a few times. The rearrangement joins TRBV5-1 to TRBJ2-2, with D perhaps TRBD2 (6 bases). Germline CDR1 is SGHRS and CDR2 is YFSETQ. The CDR3 sequence is 14 residues long. Trimming left V 5 bases short and J 2 bases short, with 10 bases between. CDR3 loop: CASRAGSNTGELFF. The CDR3 DNA is TGCGCCAGCAGGGCCGGGAGCAACACCGGGGAGCTGTTTTTT.

A few counts support this clonotype. V is TRBV5-6 and J is TRBJ2-1; D gene ambiguous. The CDR3 is 14 residues long. CDR1 SGHDT and CDR2 YYEEEE come from the germline V gene. V lost 4 bases and J lost 3, with 11 bases in between. As DNA, the CDR3 is TGTGCCAGCAGCGCCGCCCCGGACTACAATGAGCAGTTCTTC. This codes for CASSAAPDYNEQFF.

This clonotype was detected ten times or more. The chain employs TRBV10-3 and TRBJ2-7; D not resolved. CDR1 and CDR2 from the germline V gene are ENHRY and SYGVKD. This CDR3 is built from 14 residues. Trimming cost V 2 bases and J 0 bases, with 8 bases left between them. CDR3 sequence: CAISEGWSSYEQYF. The CDR3 nucleotides are TGTGCCATCAGTGAGGGGTGGAGCTCCTACGAGCAGTACTTC.

With regard to this clonotype: Just one base apart from a much larger clone, this may be a read error. V gene TRBV12-3 or TRBV12-4 combines with J gene TRBJ2-2; the D gene is possibly TRBD1 (5 bases). This CDR3 comprises 14 residues. V lost 6 bases to trimming and J lost 3 bases, with 11 bases between them. The DNA for the CDR3 is TGTGCCAGCAGGCCCGACAGATACACCGGGGAGCTGTTTTTT. Amino acids: CASRPDRYTGELFF.

This clonotype was seen at least ten times. J is TRBJ2-1 and V is TRBV5-1; D may be TRBD2 (5 bases). The CDR3 consists of 14 residues. CDR1 and CDR2 (germline): SGHRS, YFSETQ. V lost 0 bases to trimming and J lost 6 bases, with 10 bases between them. The CDR3: CASSLGDYFNEQFF. The CDR3 DNA follows: TGCGCCAGCAGCTTGGGTGACTATTTCAATGAGCAGTTCTTC.

The J gene is TRBJ2-7, the V gene TRBV5-1; tentative D call: TRBD2 (6 bases). CDR1 is SGHRS and CDR2 is YFSETQ in the germline V gene. The germline V and J ends were trimmed by 4 bases and 7 bases, with 12 bases remaining between them. This CDR3 is built from 12 residues. CDR3 DNA: TGCGCCAGCAGCCTTTATGCGGGGGAGCAGTACTTC. Residues: CASSLYAGEQYF.

This clonotype was recorded at least ten times. This chain uses TRBV4-3 with TRBJ1-2; D is unclear. In germline, CDR1 is LGHNA, CDR2 YSLEER. The CDR3 spans 14 residues. Trimming shortened V by 1 base and J by 7 bases, and 13 bases separated the two germline ends. CDR3 protein: CASSQGSLGGGYTF. In DNA, the CDR3 is TGCGCCAGCAGCCAAGGGAGTCTGGGCGGTGGCTACACCTTC.

There are many counts of this clonotype. The rearrangement joins TRBV18 to TRBJ2-5; 7 bases fit TRBD2. The V gene end was trimmed by 6 bases and the J gene end by 2 bases; junction bases not matched to a gene: 3. Germline lookup yields CDR1 KGHSH and CDR2 LQKENI. The CDR3 length is 13 residues. The CDR3 DNA is TGTGCCAGCTCCCGACTAGCTCAAGAGACCCAGTACTTC. This gives the protein CASSRLAQETQYF.

V gene TRBV4-3 combines with J gene TRBJ1-3, with D hard to call. Germline V gene data show CDR1 as LGHNA and CDR2 as YSLEER. Trimming cost V 3 bases and J 2 bases, with 11 bases left between them. CDR3 length equals 15 residues. CDR3 protein: CASSHGTSTGNTIYF. The CDR3 DNA is TGCGCCAGCAGCCATGGCACGTCTACTGGAAACACCATATATTTT.

This clonotype was picked up a small number of times. The CDR3 region is CASSFGGSSTNEKLFF. The CDR3 DNA reads TGTGCCAGCAGCTTTGGGGGGTCCTCAACTAATGAAAAACTGTTTTTT. This chain joins TRBV5-4 and TRBJ1-4; tentative D call: TRBD1 (5 bases). The CDR3 covers 16 residues. Germline-derived CDR1 and CDR2 are SGHNT and YYREEE (reference sequence). Trimming left V 2 bases short and J 0 bases short, with 11 bases between.

The rearrangement uses TRBV7-8 and TRBJ2-7; TRBD2 matches at 7 bases. Germline CDR1 reads SGHVS; CDR2 reads FQNEAQ. Unmatched junction bases numbered 14, after V lost 5 bases and J lost 4 bases. The CDR3 is made up of 16 amino acids. The CDR3 coding sequence is TGTGCCAGCAGCCCGCGGTGGGCGGGGGTCGGGTACGAGCAGTACTTC. Translation: CASSPRWAGVGYEQYF.

This clonotype was seen at least ten times. The CDR3 DNA reads TGCAGCGTAGGACAGATCTATGGCTACACCTTC. This gives the protein CSVGQIYGYTF. This chain joins TRBV29-1 and TRBJ1-2; maybe TRBD1 (6 bases). V gave up 6 bases and J gave up 4 bases, with 9 bases separating them. The CDR3 length is 11 residues. CDR1 and CDR2 (germline): SQVTM, ANQGSEA.

This clonotype was detected many times. V is TRBV29-1 and J is TRBJ2-2, with D perhaps TRBD1 (5 bases). Trimming left V 6 bases short and J 4 bases short, with 12 bases between. Looked up from germline, CDR1 is SQVTM and CDR2 is ANQGSEA. CDR3 length equals 13 residues. CDR3 sequence: CSVGRATTGELFF. As DNA, the CDR3 is TGCAGCGTCGGCAGGGCTACCACCGGGGAGCTGTTTTTT.

This clonotype was recorded many times. The V gene is TRBV29-1, the J gene TRBJ2-5, with TRBD1 matching over 7 bases. Unmatched junction bases numbered 15, after V lost 8 bases and J lost 0 bases. Per the germline V gene, CDR1 is SQVTM and CDR2 is ANQGSEA. This CDR3 spans 16 amino acids. Here the CDR3 DNA reads TGCAGCTCCTGGGGCCGGGACAGATCGTACCAAGAGACCCAGTACTTC. Its protein is CSSWGRDRSYQETQYF.

The chain carries TRBV5-1 and TRBJ2-5; 7 nucleotides agree with TRBD2. The CDR3 loop spans 15 amino acids. CDR1 and CDR2 from the germline V gene are SGHRS and YFSETQ. The junction had 11 bases not matched to a gene; V was cut back by 5 bases and J by 4 bases. Written as DNA, the CDR3 is TGCGCCAGCAGTCCCTGGGGGGGACTCAGAGAGACCCAGTACTTC. It codes for CASSPWGGLRETQYF.

This clonotype was observed many times. This rearrangement joins TRBV6-5 to TRBJ1-4, with D perhaps TRBD1 (6 bases). V was clipped by 2 bases and J by 0 bases, with 13 bases between them. The CDR3 loop spans 17 amino acids. Per the germline V gene, CDR1 is MNHEY and CDR2 is SVGAGI. The CDR3 region is CASSYPSGHATNEKLFF. DNA for the CDR3: TGTGCCAGCAGTTACCCCTCGGGACATGCAACTAATGAAAAACTGTTTTTT.

This clonotype came up a few times. The chain couples TRBV11-2 to TRBJ1-1; 8 bases map to TRBD1. Germline lookup yields CDR1 SGHAT and CDR2 FQNNGV. V lost 5 bases, J lost 3 bases, and 2 bases stayed unmatched. This CDR3 is 13 amino acids long. CDR3 protein: CASSKQGDTEAFF. DNA of the CDR3: TGTGCCAGCAGCAAACAGGGGGACACTGAAGCTTTCTTT. Drawing the rest from reference TRBV11-2 and TRBJ1-1, the complete variable domain is EAGVAQSPRYKIIEKRQSVAFWCNPISGHATLYWYQQILGQGPKLLIQFQNNGVVDDSQLPKDRFSAERLKGVDSTLKIQPAKLEDSAVYLCASSKQGDTEAFFGQGTRLTVV.

This clonotype showed up just a few times. The chain is built from TRBV20-1 and TRBJ2-2; no definite D call. Trimming shortened V by 3 bases and J by 4 bases, and 15 bases separated the two germline ends. The V gene's germline CDR1 is DFQATT and CDR2 SNEGSKA (reference sequence). The CDR3 covers 15 residues. CDR3 sequence: CSARTSNKATGELFF. The CDR3 coding sequence is TGCAGTGCTAGGACCTCCAACAAAGCCACCGGGGAGCTGTTTTTT.

The chain carries TRBV7-2 and TRBJ2-1, with D possibly TRBD1 on 5 matching bases. The CDR3 extends over 12 amino acids. Germline V gives CDR1 SGHTA, CDR2 FQGNSA. V was shortened by 8 bases and J by 8 bases, with 13 bases between the two germline ends. The CDR3 sequence: CASGSRGYEQFF. Written as DNA, the CDR3 is TGTGCCAGCGGTTCTAGGGGTTATGAGCAGTTCTTC.

V and J are TRBV29-1 and TRBJ1-2; D perhaps matches TRBD1 (5 bases). Germline CDR1 is SQVTM and CDR2 is ANQGSEA. V lost 5 bases and J 4 bases, leaving 11 bases between the germline ends. CDR3 length: 12 amino acids. CDR3 residues: CSVQTGGYGYTF. CDR3 sequence (DNA): TGCAGCGTTCAAACGGGGGGCTATGGCTACACCTTC.

This clonotype has a handful of counts. The CDR3 sequence: CAWSRRALSGELFF. The DNA for the CDR3 is TGTGCCTGGAGTCGGAGGGCCTTGTCCGGGGAGCTGTTTTTT. The rearrangement links TRBV30 to TRBJ2-2; possibly TRBD2 for D (6 bases). V was trimmed by 2 bases and J by 6 bases, leaving 13 bases between them. From germline, CDR1 is GTSNPN and CDR2 SVGIG (reference sequence). This CDR3 contains 14 residues.

This clonotype was seen many times. This sequence joins TRBV29-1 and TRBJ2-1, with 7 bases lining up with TRBD2. CDR1 SQVTM and CDR2 ANQGSEA come from the germline V gene. The CDR3 sequence is 12 residues long. The V segment lost 6 bases and the J segment 6 bases; nucleotides outside the gene matches: 5. Here the CDR3 reads CSVDSGTNEQFF. CDR3 DNA sequence: TGCAGCGTAGACAGCGGGACCAATGAGCAGTTCTTC.